This T cell receptor (beta chain) was identified during a study of cytomegalovirus exposure and HLA in healthy donors. Study results and limitations: Later, TCR association rates were found to vary by HLA locus, highest for DRB1 and lowest for HLA-C. Presence/absence analyses took donor sequencing depth as roughly uniform. Another analysis was done later, and it associated approximately 18,000 TCR beta sequences with HLA alleles at 0.05 false discovery rate.

PCR amplification relied on 60 Vbeta primers (plus 13 Jbeta primers). TCRdb's table, derived via immunoSEQ multiplex PCR, lists solely in-frame clones and lacks some. The data show roughly 170,000 clones, with about four fifths seen just once and less than 2% held by the top ten. Concerning this clone itself: What it binds is unknown.

V lost 2 bases, J lost 9 bases, and 22 bases lay in between. The CDR3 has 16 residues. CDR1 and CDR2 (germline): SGHTA, FQGNSA. The chain has TRBV7-2 and TRBJ2-5, with D perhaps TRBD1 (6 bases). The TCR originated in a male donor in good health and CMV-seronegative. Sequencing was done on a sample of PBMCs. CDR3 nucleotide sequence: TGTGCCAGCAGCTTAAGCACAGGGCGCCAGGACAAGTCCCAGTACTTC. Amino acids: CASSLSTGRQDKSQYF.